This passage covers 18 T cell receptor beta chains from one sample sequenced in a study of CD8 T cells in ankylosing spondylitis. Study-wide points: Blood from ankylosing spondylitis patients appeared to carry a characteristic roughly eight-variant TCR beta motif.

Their antigen targets remain unknown. TCRdb redid the calling of the 5' RACE reads with MiXCR, one entry per CDR3 protein. The repertoire consists of 650,000 to 800,000 distinct CDR3 sequences, with around 19% occurring once and the leading ten covering over 15%. Sequenced input: blood, either unsorted or a sorted T cell fraction (not recorded which). The receptors originated from a male donor with ankylosing spondylitis.

This clonotype came up a few times. This CDR3 is CASAIENTEAFF. The CDR3 DNA reads TGTGCTAGTGCCATAGAGAACACTGAAGCTTTCTTT. The chain joins TRBV12-5 to TRBJ1-1; D is uncertain. This CDR3 has 12 residues. Trimming stripped 7 bases from V and 1 base from J, with 7 bases between. CDR1 is LGHNT, CDR2 FRNRAP, per germline.

This clonotype was found a few times. The chain is built from TRBV12-3 or TRBV12-4 and TRBJ2-1, with a possible D match to TRBD2 (6 bases). CDR3 length: 15 residues. V was cut by 1 base and J by 2 bases, with 9 bases left in between. DNA of the CDR3: TGTGCCAGCAGTTTAGTGGAGGGAGCCTACAATGAGCAGTTCTTC. Translation gives CASSLVEGAYNEQFF.

Concerning this clonotype itself: At one end, the junction sequence differs from germline, possibly due to a read error. The chain is built from TRBV12-3 or TRBV12-4 and TRBJ1-1, with no clear D. The CDR3 spans 14 residues. Here the CDR3 DNA reads TGTGCCAGCAGTTTAAGACAAATAAACATTGAAGCTTTCTTT. Translating it yields CASSLRQINIEAFF.

The chain uses TRBV20-1 and TRBJ1-1, with D perhaps matching TRBD1 (5 bases). Germline CDR1 is DFQATT and CDR2 is SNEGSKA (reference sequence). The V end lost 4 bases, the J end lost 8 bases, and 11 bases lay between the germline ends. This CDR3 has 11 amino acids. The CDR3 is CSAMGGSEAFF. The CDR3 DNA is TGCAGTGCTATGGGGGGGTCCGAAGCTTTCTTT.

This clonotype showed up just a few times. This chain uses TRBV7-6 with TRBJ2-1; 7 bases match TRBD2. Germline V gene sequence: CDR1 SGHVS, CDR2 FNYEAQ. The length of the CDR3 is 15 residues. Trimming took 2 bases from V and 5 from J; bases not matched to a gene: 6. The CDR3 loop reads CASSLKGTINNEQFF. The CDR3 DNA sequence: TGTGCCAGCAGCTTAAAGGGGACTATCAACAATGAGCAGTTCTTC.

The table lists this clonotype with a few counts. The V gene is TRBV29-1, the J gene TRBJ2-1, with D uncertain. The germline V gene has CDR1 SQVTM and CDR2 ANQGSEA. V dropped 5 bases and J dropped 0 bases, with 8 bases sitting between them. CDR3 size: 13 residues. This CDR3 reads CSVTQSSYNEQFF. The CDR3 DNA sequence: TGCAGCGTTACACAGAGCTCCTACAATGAGCAGTTCTTC.

This clonotype showed up just a few times. The chain carries TRBV6-2 or TRBV6-3 and TRBJ2-1; D ambiguous. Germline V gene data show CDR1 as MNHEY and CDR2 as SVGEGT. This CDR3 spans 12 amino acids. Trimming removed 3 bases from V and 7 bases from J, with 7 bases in between. CDR3 nucleotide sequence: TGTGCCAGCAGTTATAGCCGAAATGAGCAGTTCTTC. The encoded protein is CASSYSRNEQFF.

This clonotype was detected ten times or more. J is TRBJ2-5 and V is TRBV5-1; 7 bases agree with TRBD1. V was pared by 9 bases and J by 3 bases, with 11 bases of the junction left unmatched. The CDR3 spans 14 residues. The germline CDR1 and CDR2 sequences are SGHRS and YFSETQ. The CDR3 spells CATKTGQSEETQYF. For the CDR3, the DNA is TGCGCCACAAAGACAGGGCAATCAGAAGAGACCCAGTACTTC.

This clonotype was seen only a few times. The chain carries TRBV25-1 and TRBJ2-7; TRBD1 matches 8 bases. This CDR3 is 17 amino acids long. The V and J ends lost 4 bases and 4 bases, in that order; junction bases with no gene match: 15. Germline lookup yields CDR1 MGHDK and CDR2 SYGVNS. CDR3 region: CASSVGTGPRASYEQYF. In nucleotides, the CDR3 is TGTGCCAGCAGTGTCGGGACAGGCCCTAGGGCTTCATACGAGCAGTACTTC.

V usage is TRBV7-8 and J usage is TRBJ1-1, with D possibly TRBD1 on 6 matching bases. Trimming pared 3 bases from V and 3 bases from J, leaving 11 bases between. This CDR3 is 14 amino acids long. From germline, CDR1 is SGHVS and CDR2 FQNEAQ. The CDR3 here is CASSFRTDHTEAFF. In DNA, the CDR3 is TGTGCCAGCAGCTTCCGGACAGATCACACTGAAGCTTTCTTT.

This clonotype has only a few counts. The CDR3 protein is CSAPTEYQETQYF. The DNA for the CDR3 is TGCAGCGCGCCGACAGAGTACCAAGAGACCCAGTACTTC. The chain links TRBV29-1 to TRBJ2-5; weak D call: TRBD1 (5 bases). V dropped 7 bases and J dropped 0 bases, with 12 bases sitting between them. This CDR3 has 13 amino acids. CDR1 is SQVTM and CDR2 is ANQGSEA in the germline V gene.

This clonotype was detected a few times. This chain links TRBV12-3 or TRBV12-4 with TRBJ2-5; TRBD1 aligns across 8 bases. Trimming removed 7 bases from V and 1 base from J; junction bases left unmatched: 5. CDR3 length: 14 amino acids. DNA of the CDR3: TGTGCCAGCAAGAACAGGGGGACCCAAGAGACCCAGTACTTC. Its protein is CASKNRGTQETQYF.

This chain uses TRBV20-1 with TRBJ2-7, with a weak D call TRBD1 (6 bases). This CDR3 has 11 residues. CDR1 DFQATT and CDR2 SNEGSKA come from the germline V gene (reference sequence). V shed 5 bases and J shed 9 bases, with 14 bases lying between them. The CDR3 DNA sequence: TGCAGTGCTCCCACGGGGACATTGCAGTACTTC. The encoded protein is CSAPTGTLQYF.

This chain links TRBV7-9 with TRBJ2-1; TRBD2 is a possible D gene (6 bases). The V end was cut by 5 bases, the J end by 6 bases, with 11 bases between. The CDR3 loop spans 13 amino acids. CDR1 and CDR2 (germline): SEHNR, FQNEAQ (reference sequence). The CDR3 spells CASSIGTLNEQFF. Here the CDR3 DNA reads TGTGCCAGCAGCATTGGGACTCTCAATGAGCAGTTCTTC. Supplemented by reference TRBV7-9 and TRBJ2-1, the full variable domain reads DTGVSQNPRHKITKRGQNVTFRCDPISEHNRLYWYRQTLGQGPEFLTYFQNEAQLEKSRLLSDRFSAERPKGSFSTLEIQRTEQGDSAMYLCASSIGTLNEQFFGPGTRLTVL.

This chain uses TRBV21-1 with TRBJ2-3; TRBD1, the table's D call, was not compared with the DNA. TRBV21-1 is flagged as a pseudogene. The CDR3 extends over 16 amino acids. The CDR3 DNA follows: TGTGCCAGCCCTAAAGGGGGGCACTACCTCACAGATACGCAGTATTTT. Protein product: CASPKGGHYLTDTQYF.

The chain couples TRBV2 to TRBJ1-2; 7 bases fit TRBD1. CDR1 and CDR2 from the germline V gene are SNHLY and FYNNEI. Unmatched junction bases numbered 10, after V lost 5 bases and J lost 4 bases. The CDR3 contains 15 residues. CDR3 nucleotides: TGTGCCAGCAGTCCCAGGTCCGGGACAGTCTATGGCTACACCTTC. This encodes CASSPRSGTVYGYTF.

The chain combines TRBV30 with TRBJ2-5; unclear D gene. Germline values: CDR1 GTSNPN, CDR2 SVGIG (reference sequence). The CDR3 extends over 15 amino acids. V lost 0 bases, J lost 5 bases, and 16 bases lay in between. The CDR3 DNA reads TGTGCCTGGAGTGTAACCCGTAGGCTGTCGGAGACCCAGTACTTC. Amino acids: CAWSVTRRLSETQYF. Together with reference TRBV30 and TRBJ2-5, the CDR3 gives the full variable domain: SQTIHQWPATLVQPVGSPLSLECTVEGTSNPNLYWYRQAAGRGLQLLFYSVGIGQISSEVPQNLSASRPQDRQFILSSKKLLLSDSGFYLCAWSVTRRLSETQYFGPGTRLLVL.

This clonotype turned up a few times. The chain combines TRBV21-1 with TRBJ1-6. TRBV21-1 is labeled a pseudogene. The CDR3 has 10 amino acids. The DNA for the CDR3 is TGTGCCAGCAGCAAAGCGCCCCTCCACTTT. Its protein is CASSKAPLHF.